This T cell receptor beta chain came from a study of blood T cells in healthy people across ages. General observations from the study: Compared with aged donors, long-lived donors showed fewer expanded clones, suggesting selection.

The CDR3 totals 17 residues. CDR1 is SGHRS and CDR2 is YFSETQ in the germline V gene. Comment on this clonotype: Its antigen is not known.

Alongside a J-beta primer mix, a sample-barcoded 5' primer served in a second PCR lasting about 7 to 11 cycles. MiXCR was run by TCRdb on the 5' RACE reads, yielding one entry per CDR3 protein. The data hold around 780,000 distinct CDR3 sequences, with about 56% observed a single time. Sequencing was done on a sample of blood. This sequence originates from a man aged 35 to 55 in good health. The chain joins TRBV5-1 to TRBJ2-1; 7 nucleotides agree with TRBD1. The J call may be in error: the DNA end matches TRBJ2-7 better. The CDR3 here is CASSSPGDSKSYNEQYF. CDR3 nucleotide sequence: TGCGCCAGCAGCTCCCCCGGGGACAGTAAATCCTACAATGAGCAGTACTTC.